This TCR beta chain was sequenced for a study of blood T cell repertoires in COVID-19. At the level of the study: Whether acute or convalescent, the COVID-19 samples came from the United States, Italy and Spain. Sources were T cells, B-cell-depleted T cells, or PBMCs; the material itself was cDNA or gDNA.

With 4 bases clipped from V and 0 bases from J, the junction kept 9 bases outside the gene matches. Germline V CDR1 and CDR2: SGHRS, YFSETQ. This CDR3 has 16 residues. As originally analysed: Amplification of reference gene primers was used by the study to estimate nucleated cell counts. Data came from immunoSEQ multiplex PCR; TCRdb stores just in-frame clones and leaves some out. V and J calls plus clone size are reproduced from that table; the DNA served to infer D and trimming. This table holds roughly 40,000 clones, more than 75% found once. This TCR was recovered from a man between 65 and 85 years old with active or convalescent COVID-19. V usage is TRBV5-1 and J usage is TRBJ1-1; 7 bases map to TRBD1. The sequenced sample was peripheral blood. The CDR3 reads CASSQGQTFVNTEAFF. CDR3 coding DNA: TGCGCCAGCAGCCAGGGACAGACCTTCGTGAACACTGAAGCTTTCTTT. Together with reference TRBV5-1 and TRBJ1-1, the CDR3 gives the full variable domain: KAGVTQTPRYLIKTRGQQVTLSCSPISGHRSVSWYQQTPGQGLQFLFEYFSETQRNKGNFPGRFSGRQFSNSRSEMNVSTLELGDSALYLCASSQGQTFVNTEAFFGQGTRLTVV.